This TCR beta chain was recorded in a study of CD8 T cells in Susac syndrome. With V trimmed by 0 bases and J by 9 bases, 5 bases remained unmatched. Germline V CDR1 and CDR2: SGHRS, YFSETQ. The CDR3 contains 16 residues. Reverse transcription used about 0.5 to 1 ug RNA and random hexamers. TCRdb used MiXCR to reprocess the immunoSEQ multiplex PCR reads, holding one entry per CDR3 protein. This table has over 150,000 distinct CDR3 sequences, just under 95% appearing once. The source is a human donor with Susac syndrome. Sequenced sample: CD4+ T cells from PBMCs. The V and J genes are TRBV5-1 and TRBJ2-1, with 14 bases fitting TRBD2. The DNA of the CDR3 is TGCGCCAGCAGCTTGGCGACTAGCGGGAGGGCCACTGAGCAGTTCTTC. It yields the protein CASSLATSGRATEQFF.